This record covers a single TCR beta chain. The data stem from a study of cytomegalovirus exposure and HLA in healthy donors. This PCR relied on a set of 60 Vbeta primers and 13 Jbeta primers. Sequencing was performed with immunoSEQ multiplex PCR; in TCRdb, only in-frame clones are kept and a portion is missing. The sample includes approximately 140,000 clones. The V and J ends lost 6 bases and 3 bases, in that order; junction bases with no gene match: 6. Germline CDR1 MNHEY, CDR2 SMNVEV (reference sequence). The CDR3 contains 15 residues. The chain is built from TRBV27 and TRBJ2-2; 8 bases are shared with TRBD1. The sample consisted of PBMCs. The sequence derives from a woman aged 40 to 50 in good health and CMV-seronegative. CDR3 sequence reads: CASSYRGMDTGELFF. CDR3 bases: TGTGCCAGCAGCTACAGGGGGATGGACACCGGGGAGCTGTTTTTT.